The 26 T cell receptor beta chains presented below share a single source sample, sequenced in a study of T cell responses to AZD1222 COVID-19 vaccine. Clones were sequenced by immunoSEQ multiplex PCR, and TCRdb holds only the in-frame ones, with some missing. The repertoire consists of roughly 100,000 clones, with 75% to 95% occurring once and the leading ten covering about 41%. The source material was peripheral blood, sampled on day 0 of AZD1222 vaccination. The receptors come from an adult in good health.

This chain links TRBV3-1 (or the pseudogene TRBV3-2) with TRBJ1-1, with D perhaps matching TRBD1 (5 bases). V lost 6 bases, J lost 8 bases, and 19 bases lay in between. Germline V lookup: CDR1 LGHDT, CDR2 YNNKEL (reference sequence). The CDR3 is 14 residues long. CDR3 protein: CASSLWGNDMEAFF. CDR3 coding DNA: TGTGCCAGCAGTCTCTGGGGGAATGACATGGAAGCTTTCTTT.

J is TRBJ1-2 and V is TRBV28; possible D gene TRBD1, 5 bases. There are 16 residues in the CDR3. V was shortened by 6 bases and J by 8 bases, with 25 bases between the two germline ends. In germline, CDR1 is MDHEN, CDR2 SYDVKM. DNA for the CDR3: TGTGCCAGCAGCCCGCACGCGGGACCGACCTACGGAGGCTACACCTTC. It encodes CASSPHAGPTYGGYTF.

This clone was seen more than once but under ten times. This sequence joins TRBV19 and TRBJ2-1, with TRBD2 identical over 8 bases. The CDR3 has 17 residues. Trimming took 1 base from V and 4 from J; bases not matched to a gene: 9. Germline-derived CDR1 and CDR2 are LNHDA and SQIVND (reference sequence). CDR3 residues: CASSIAVTSADYNEQFF. The CDR3 nucleotides are TGTGCCAGTAGTATAGCTGTGACTAGCGCGGATTACAATGAGCAGTTCTTC.

V usage is TRBV6-2 or TRBV6-3 and J usage is TRBJ2-5; a weak D match, TRBD2 (6 bases). The V end lost 2 bases, the J end lost 3 bases, and 19 bases lay between the germline ends. This CDR3 has 17 residues. Germline lookup yields CDR1 MNHEY and CDR2 SVGEGT. The CDR3 region has the DNA TGTGCCAGCAGTTACGGAGACCCGGGACTGGCAGAAGAGACCCAGTACTTC. Translation gives CASSYGDPGLAEETQYF.

The gene calls are TRBV28 and TRBJ2-6, with 7 bases matching TRBD2. The CDR3 covers 17 residues. With 6 bases clipped from V and 1 base from J, the junction kept 9 bases outside the gene matches. The V gene's germline CDR1 is MDHEN and CDR2 SYDVKM. In DNA, the CDR3 is TGTGCCAGCAGCCTAACGAGGGGAGGGTCTGGGGCCAACGTCCTGACTTTC. It specifies CASSLTRGGSGANVLTF.

This sequence joins TRBV6-2 or TRBV6-3 and TRBJ2-1; TRBD1 matches 7 bases. This CDR3 has 14 amino acids. J was trimmed by 6 bases and V by 0 bases; bases with no gene match: 2. In germline, CDR1 is MNHEY, CDR2 SVGEGT. The CDR3 sequence is CASSYSDRPNEQFF. The CDR3 DNA follows: TGTGCCAGCAGTTACTCGGACAGGCCCAATGAGCAGTTCTTC.

The chain has TRBV29-1 and TRBJ1-6; unclear D gene. V gave up 6 bases and J gave up 5 bases, with 11 bases separating them. This CDR3 has 13 residues. Germline CDR1 SQVTM, CDR2 ANQGSEA. The CDR3: CSVSWGDNSPLHF. DNA of the CDR3: TGCAGCGTCTCTTGGGGAGATAATTCACCCCTCCACTTT.

The chain links TRBV28 to TRBJ2-7; TRBD1 matches 9 bases. This CDR3 comprises 15 residues. Germline V gene data show CDR1 as MDHEN and CDR2 as SYDVKM. V gave up 3 bases and J gave up 3 bases; unmatched junction bases: 6. For the CDR3, the DNA is TGTGCCAGCAGTTTCCCGGGACAGGGTATCTACGAGCAGTACTTC. Residues: CASSFPGQGIYEQYF.

The chain carries TRBV28 and TRBJ2-1, with D uncertain. Between the trimmed V and J ends, which lost 7 bases and 7 bases, there was a span of 14 bases. Germline-derived CDR1 and CDR2 are MDHEN and SYDVKM. The CDR3 sequence is 13 residues long. In DNA, the CDR3 is TGTGCCAGCATGAGACCCGAAAGGAATGAGCAGTTCTTC. This translates into CASMRPERNEQFF.

The rearrangement joins TRBV29-1 to TRBJ2-7; unclear D gene. The germline CDR1 and CDR2 sequences are SQVTM and ANQGSEA. Between the trimmed V and J ends, which lost 4 bases and 7 bases, there was a span of 17 bases. The CDR3 consists of 13 residues. CDR3 sequence (DNA): TGCAGCGTTGTGGGCAGGCCAGCCTCGGAGCAGTACTTC. Its translation is CSVVGRPASEQYF.

V usage is TRBV24-1 and J usage is TRBJ2-3, with D hard to call. Trimming removed 8 bases at V and 6 bases at J, with 11 bases between. The CDR3 runs 12 residues. Germline assignment: CDR1 KGHDR and CDR2 SFDVKD. Here the CDR3 DNA reads TGTGCCACCATAGGAGCACAGGATACGCAGTATTTT. Residues: CATIGAQDTQYF.

CDR3 sequence: CASHLATNEKLFF. The CDR3 nucleotides are TGTGCCAGCCACCTCGCAACTAATGAAAAACTGTTTTTT. This rearrangement joins TRBV7-2 to TRBJ1-4, with D unresolved. Trimming took off 8 bases at V and 0 bases at J, with 7 bases between the two ends. CDR3 size: 13 residues. CDR1 and CDR2 from the germline V gene are SGHTA and FQGNSA.

This clone was observed a single time. In DNA, the CDR3 is TGTGCCAGCAACCGTCGTGGGGGGGGGCCAGAGGGAGATACGCAGTATTTT. Its translation: CASNRRGGGPEGDTQYF. The J gene is TRBJ2-3, the V gene TRBV7-9; perhaps TRBD2 as D (7 bases). Trimming removed 7 bases at V and 5 bases at J, with 25 bases between. Germline V gene lookup returns CDR1 SEHNR and CDR2 FQNEAQ (reference sequence). The CDR3 spans 17 residues.

The chain combines TRBV5-1 with TRBJ2-1; 13 nucleotides agree with TRBD2. The CDR3 runs 16 residues. With V trimmed by 0 bases and J by 8 bases, 5 bases remained unmatched. Germline V CDR1 and CDR2: SGHRS, YFSETQ. CDR3 coding DNA: TGCGCCAGCAGCTTGGCACTAGCGGGAGGGTTGTATGAGCAGTTCTTC. Protein product: CASSLALAGGLYEQFF.

V is TRBV5-1 and J is TRBJ2-1, with D perhaps matching TRBD1 (6 bases). The CDR3 is 17 residues long. Germline assignment: CDR1 SGHRS and CDR2 YFSETQ. V lost 0 bases to trimming and J lost 0 bases, with 13 bases between them. As DNA, the CDR3 is TGCGCCAGCAGCTTGGGGACCGGGACAATCTCCTACAATGAGCAGTTCTTC. Protein product: CASSLGTGTISYNEQFF.

The CDR3 nucleotides read TGCGCCAGCAGCTTGGCAGTTTTGGGGACAGCCGGGAATGAGCAGTTCTTC. This encodes CASSLAVLGTAGNEQFF. The gene calls are TRBV5-1 and TRBJ2-1, with TRBD1 matching 7 bases. The germline V gene encodes CDR1 SGHRS and CDR2 YFSETQ. The CDR3 is made up of 17 amino acids. The V gene end was trimmed by 0 bases and the J gene end by 7 bases; junction bases not matched to a gene: 13.

The chain employs TRBV5-1 and TRBJ1-2, with TRBD1 identical over 7 bases. With V trimmed by 1 base and J by 3 bases, 9 bases remained unmatched. In germline, CDR1 is SGHRS, CDR2 YFSETQ. CDR3 size: 16 residues. CDR3 sequence reads: CASSLLGGQGDYGYTF. The CDR3 DNA follows: TGCGCCAGCAGCTTGCTAGGGGGCCAGGGGGACTATGGCTACACCTTC.

The CDR3 coding sequence is TGTGCCTCCTCAGGGGGGTCCCCTAACGAGCAGTACTTC. Translated, it gives CASSGGSPNEQYF. V and J are TRBV6-5 and TRBJ2-7; perhaps TRBD1 as D (7 bases). Trimming pared 11 bases from V and 5 bases from J, leaving 19 bases between. The CDR3 is made up of 13 amino acids. Germline CDR1 is MNHEY and CDR2 is SVGAGI.

The V call is TRBV28, the J call TRBJ2-7, with 10 bases matching TRBD2. Germline V gives CDR1 MDHEN, CDR2 SYDVKM. CDR3 length: 17 amino acids. V lost 2 bases and J lost 4; bases outside the gene matches: 11. Here the CDR3 DNA reads TGTGCCAGCAGTTTAACGGGCGTAGCGGGAGGAAGGTACGAGCAGTACTTC. Amino acid sequence: CASSLTGVAGGRYEQYF.

The rearrangement joins TRBV7-9 to TRBJ2-5; 12 nucleotides line up with TRBD1. CDR1 and CDR2 (germline): SEHNR, FQNEAQ (reference sequence). The CDR3 is 16 amino acids. V was pared by 5 bases and J by 1 base, with 5 bases of the junction left unmatched. CDR3 in amino acids: CASSPSGQGAQETQYF. CDR3 nucleotides: TGTGCCAGCAGCCCATCGGGACAGGGGGCCCAAGAGACCCAGTACTTC. Looking up the rest from reference TRBV7-9 and TRBJ2-5 gives the full variable domain: DTGVSQNPRHKITKRGQNVTFRCDPISEHNRLYWYRQTLGQGPEFLTYFQNEAQLEKSRLLSDRFSAERPKGSFSTLEIQRTEQGDSAMYLCASSPSGQGAQETQYFGPGTRLLVL.

V and J are TRBV11-2 and TRBJ2-7; 9 bases are a match to TRBD1. CDR1 is SGHAT and CDR2 is FQNNGV in the germline V gene. J gave up 3 bases and V 3 bases, and 0 bases lay outside the gene matches. This CDR3 contains 13 residues. The CDR3 spells CASSLDRGYEQYF. The CDR3, as DNA: TGTGCCAGCAGCTTGGACAGGGGCTACGAGCAGTACTTC.

This chain uses TRBV2 with TRBJ1-5, with D perhaps TRBD1 (5 bases). CDR3 length: 17 residues. The ends were cut back, 4 bases at V and 0 bases at J, with 16 bases in the middle. Looked up from germline, CDR1 is SNHLY and CDR2 is FYNNEI. The CDR3 bases are TGTGCCAGCAGTGTTACGAGGGGCCTTTATAGCAATCAGCCCCAGCATTTT. Translation gives CASSVTRGLYSNQPQHF.

The chain recombines TRBV18 with TRBJ2-1, with D uncertain. The CDR3 sequence is 14 residues long. CDR1 is KGHSH, CDR2 LQKENI, per germline. With 3 bases removed from V and 4 bases from J, the gap between germline ends came to 10 bases. CDR3 bases: TGTGCCAGCTCACCGCCCGGCAGTTACAATGAGCAGTTCTTC. It specifies CASSPPGSYNEQFF.

The chain carries TRBV28 and TRBJ1-4; D is undetermined. The CDR3 is 12 amino acids. Germline assignment: CDR1 MDHEN and CDR2 SYDVKM. V was trimmed by 10 bases and J by 8 bases, leaving 14 bases between them. CDR3 residues: CATQAPGEKLFF. In DNA, the CDR3 is TGTGCCACCCAGGCCCCGGGGGAAAAACTGTTTTTT.

The rearrangement links TRBV7-9 to TRBJ1-2; no firm D call. Germline loops: CDR1 SEHNR, CDR2 FQNEAQ (reference sequence). CDR3 length: 16 amino acids. V lost 0 bases and J 4 bases, leaving 15 bases between the germline ends. CDR3 residues: CASSLAGTAGSYGYTF. As DNA, the CDR3 is TGTGCCAGCAGCTTAGCCGGAACTGCGGGTAGCTATGGCTACACCTTC. Complete variable domain (other parts from reference TRBV7-9 and TRBJ1-2): DTGVSQNPRHKITKRGQNVTFRCDPISEHNRLYWYRQTLGQGPEFLTYFQNEAQLEKSRLLSDRFSAERPKGSFSTLEIQRTEQGDSAMYLCASSLAGTAGSYGYTFGSGTRLTVV.

The chain combines TRBV29-1 with TRBJ2-2, with D unclear. Trimming left V 5 bases short and J 2 bases short, with 9 bases between. CDR1 is SQVTM and CDR2 is ANQGSEA in the germline V gene. This CDR3 region has 13 residues. Written as DNA, the CDR3 is TGCAGCGTTTTCGCGGCCAACACCGGGGAGCTGTTTTTT. Protein product: CSVFAANTGELFF.